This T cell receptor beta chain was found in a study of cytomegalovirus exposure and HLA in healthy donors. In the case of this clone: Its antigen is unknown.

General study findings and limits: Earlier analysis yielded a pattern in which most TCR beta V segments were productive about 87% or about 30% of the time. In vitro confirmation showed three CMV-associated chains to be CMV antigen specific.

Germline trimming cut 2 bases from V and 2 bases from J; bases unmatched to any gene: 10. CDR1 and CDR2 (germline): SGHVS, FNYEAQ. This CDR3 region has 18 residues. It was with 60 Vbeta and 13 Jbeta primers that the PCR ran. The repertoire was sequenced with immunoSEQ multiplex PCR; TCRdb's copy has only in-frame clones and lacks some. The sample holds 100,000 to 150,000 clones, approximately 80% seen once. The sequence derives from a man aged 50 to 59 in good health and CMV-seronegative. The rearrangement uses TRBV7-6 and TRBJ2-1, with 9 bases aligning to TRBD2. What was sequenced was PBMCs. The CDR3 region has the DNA TGTGCCAGCAGCTTATTTCTAAGCGGGGGGTATACCTACAATGAGCAGTTCTTC. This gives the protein CASSLFLSGGYTYNEQFF.